What follows describes a single TCR beta chain. The germline V gene encodes CDR1 ENHRY and CDR2 SYGVKD. The CDR3 extends over 15 amino acids. The junction had 11 bases not matched to a gene; V was cut back by 7 bases and J by 3 bases. These data originate in a study of cytotoxic CD8 clonotypes in ibrutinib-treated CLL. This table comes from immunoSEQ multiplex PCR, and its TCRdb copy is limited to in-frame clones, with some not included. The sample carries some 93,000 clones, approximately 78% recorded once. This sequence joins TRBV10-3 and TRBJ2-7, with 8 bases matching TRBD1. The clonotype was recovered from a human donor with chronic lymphocytic leukemia. The input for sequencing was PBMCs, taken after 12 months of ibrutinib treatment. The CDR3 sequence: CAIKPGTGDSYEQYF. DNA for the CDR3: TGTGCCATCAAACCTGGGACAGGCGATAGCTACGAGCAGTACTTC.